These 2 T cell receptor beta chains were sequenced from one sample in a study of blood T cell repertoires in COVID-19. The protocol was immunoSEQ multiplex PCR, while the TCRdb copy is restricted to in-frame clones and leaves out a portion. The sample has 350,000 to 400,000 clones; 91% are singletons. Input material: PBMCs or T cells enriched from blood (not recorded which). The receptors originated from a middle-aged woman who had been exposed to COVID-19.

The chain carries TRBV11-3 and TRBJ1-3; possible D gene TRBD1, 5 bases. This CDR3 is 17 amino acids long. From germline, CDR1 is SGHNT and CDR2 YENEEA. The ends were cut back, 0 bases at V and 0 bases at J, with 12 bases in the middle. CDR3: CASSLDLGGVSGNTIYF. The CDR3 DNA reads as TGTGCCAGCAGCTTAGATCTCGGGGGAGTCTCTGGAAACACCATATATTTT.

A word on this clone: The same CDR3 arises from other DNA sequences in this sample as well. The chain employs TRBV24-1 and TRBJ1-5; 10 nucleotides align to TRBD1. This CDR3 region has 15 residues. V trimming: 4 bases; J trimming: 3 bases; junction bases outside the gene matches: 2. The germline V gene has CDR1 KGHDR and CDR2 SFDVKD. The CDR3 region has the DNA TGTGCCACCAGTGAGGGACAGGGGACCAATCAGCCCCAGCATTTT. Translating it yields CATSEGQGTNQPQHF.